This T cell receptor beta chain was retrieved from a study of beta chain features in type 1 diabetes. Study at large: Healthy donors and patients had similar age, gender and cell yields. General study points: In type 1 diabetes patients, VDJ junctions had fewer insertions; deletions at these junctions were more frequent. Across all four CD4+ subsets, people with type 1 diabetes showed modestly shorter TCRB CDR3s.

CDR1 is GTSNPN, CDR2 SVGIG, per germline (reference sequence). The CDR3 spans 14 residues. V lost 8 bases, J lost 1 base, and 16 bases lay in between. Every bit of the isolated RNA underwent reverse transcription, so sequencing read expressed TCRB transcripts. Here immunoSEQ multiplex PCR was the method, and the copy in TCRdb shows in-frame clones only, minus some. The sample holds fewer than 400,000 clones, 9.3% seen once. In its sample, this clone was seen a few times. What it binds is not known. This clonotype originated in a man between 25 and 39 years old with type 1 diabetes. The chain couples TRBV30 to TRBJ2-3; perhaps D is TRBD1 or TRBD2 (5 bases each). Sample: central memory CD4+ T cells from blood. The CDR3 DNA sequence: TGTGCCGGAGTAGGGGACCTGGGCACAGATACGCAGTATTTT. It yields the protein CAGVGDLGTDTQYF.